This TCR beta chain was recovered during a study of T cells expressing NK-cell markers. Study in general: Sorted CD3+CD56-NKG2C+, CD3+CD56+NKG2C+ and CD3+CD56+NKG2C- T cells supplied the TCR beta repertoires.

TCRdb reprocessed the 5' RACE reads, with one entry per CDR3 protein and no DNA. The table for this sample gives roughly 180,000 distinct CDR3 sequences. Worth noting for this clonotype: Its antigen remains unidentified.

Study-wide findings and caveats: HCMV specificity of the expanded NKG2C+ T cell clones was not established. Several donors likewise had their CD3+CD56-NKG2C+ fraction led by these clonotypes. CD8+ T cells in over 5 donors included dominant NKG2C+ clonotypes at roughly 1.0-7.5%.

Specimen: blood T cells: a sorted CD56 or NKG2C T cell subset, CD4+ or CD8+ T cells, or bulk PBMC T cells (not recorded which). This clonotype originated in a woman aged 18 to 75 in good health.

CDR3 in amino acids: CSASPTWRGPLNEQFF. This rearrangement joins TRBV20-1 to TRBJ2-1. The CDR3 runs to 16 residues. The germline V gene encodes CDR1 DFQATT and CDR2 SNEGSKA (reference sequence).